These T cell receptor beta chains were read from a single sample in a study of T cells expressing NK-cell markers. No DNA is given; TCRdb re-called the 5' RACE reads and lists each CDR3 protein once. The sample has around 550,000 distinct CDR3 sequences; the top ten hold around 3.3%. The source material was blood T cells: a sorted CD56 or NKG2C T cell subset, CD4+ or CD8+ T cells, or bulk PBMC T cells (not recorded which). The receptors were sampled from a man between 18 and 29 years old in good health. Each CDR3 is given with its conserved first and last residue. Each record gives: V gene, J gene, CDR3 length, CDR3 protein.

TRBV14,TRBJ2-3,13,CASSQGGPDTQYF
TRBV6-1,TRBJ2-1,11,CATQDYNEQFF
TRBV12-3/TRBV12-4,TRBJ2-5,14,CASSPRTRGETQYF
TRBV24-1,TRBJ2-1,15,CATSDLESSYNEQFF
TRBV7-6,TRBJ2-1,19,CASNPGGGRTSISYNEQFF
TRBV6-2/TRBV6-3,TRBJ2-1,16,CASSYERGRGYNEQFF
TRBV5-5,TRBJ1-1,15,CASNLGLLGNTEAFF
TRBV2,TRBJ1-2,11,CASRDLYGYTF
TRBV15,TRBJ1-2,15,CATSRGGQGVHGYTF
TRBV19,TRBJ2-3,15,CASSIDGSSTDTQYF
TRBV5-1,TRBJ2-1,16,CASSPFAGTGGNEQFF
TRBV5-1,TRBJ1-5,15,CASSLEGTGDQPQHF
TRBV29-1,TRBJ2-2,15,CSVERLAGAPGELFF